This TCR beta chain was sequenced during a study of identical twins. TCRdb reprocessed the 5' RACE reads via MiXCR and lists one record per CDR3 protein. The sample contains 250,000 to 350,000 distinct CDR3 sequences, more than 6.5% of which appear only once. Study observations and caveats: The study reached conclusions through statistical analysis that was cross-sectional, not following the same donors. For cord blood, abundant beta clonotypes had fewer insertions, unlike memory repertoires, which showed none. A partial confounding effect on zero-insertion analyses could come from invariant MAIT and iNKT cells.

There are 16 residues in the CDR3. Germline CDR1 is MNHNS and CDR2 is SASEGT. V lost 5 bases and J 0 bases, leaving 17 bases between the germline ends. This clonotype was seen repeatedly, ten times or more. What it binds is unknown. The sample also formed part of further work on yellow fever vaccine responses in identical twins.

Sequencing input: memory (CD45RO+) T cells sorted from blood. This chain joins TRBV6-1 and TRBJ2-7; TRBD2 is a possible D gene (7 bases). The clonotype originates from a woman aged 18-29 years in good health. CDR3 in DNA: TGTGCCAGCAGTAGAACGGGGGGCGACAGCTCCTACGAGCAGTACTTC. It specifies CASSRTGGDSSYEQYF.